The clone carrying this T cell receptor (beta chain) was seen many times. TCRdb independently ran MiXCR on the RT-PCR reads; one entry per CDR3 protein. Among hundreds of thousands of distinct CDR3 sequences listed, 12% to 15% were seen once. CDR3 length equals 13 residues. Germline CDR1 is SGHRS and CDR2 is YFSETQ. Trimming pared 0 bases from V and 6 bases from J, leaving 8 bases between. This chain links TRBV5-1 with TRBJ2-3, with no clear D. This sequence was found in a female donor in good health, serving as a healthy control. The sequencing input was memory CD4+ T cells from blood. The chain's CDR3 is CASSLEVEDTQYF. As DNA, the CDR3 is TGCGCCAGCAGCTTGGAGGTAGAGGATACGCAGTATTTT.